Shown below are 2 T cell receptor beta chains from a single sample sequenced in a study of blood T cell repertoires in COVID-19. Data came from immunoSEQ multiplex PCR; TCRdb stores just in-frame clones and leaves some out. The sample has tens of thousands of clones, around 92% seen once. Sample: peripheral blood. The receptors stem from a man in his fifties or sixties with COVID-19, enrolled during active disease.

V gene TRBV30 combines with J gene TRBJ2-5; unclear D gene. The germline gives CDR1 GTSNPN, CDR2 SVGIG (reference sequence). This CDR3 comprises 11 residues. Trimming removed 5 bases from V and 5 bases from J, with 9 bases in between. The CDR3 protein is CAWLLMETQYF. CDR3 sequence (DNA): TGTGCCTGGTTACTGATGGAGACCCAGTACTTC.

The CDR3 DNA follows: TGTGCCAGCTCACCCGGACAGGCGGCCAATCAGCCCCAGCATTTT. The encoded protein is CASSPGQAANQPQHF. J is TRBJ1-5 and V is TRBV18; TRBD1 matches at 7 bases. This CDR3 comprises 15 residues. Looked up from germline, CDR1 is KGHSH and CDR2 is LQKENI. With 3 bases clipped from V and 3 bases from J, the junction kept 5 bases outside the gene matches.